The next 9 T cell receptor beta chains were all read from a single sample in a study of blood T cell repertoires in COVID-19. The data were produced by immunoSEQ multiplex PCR, yet TCRdb's version contains in-frame clones alone and is incomplete. The profile shows about 130,000 clones, 92% of them singletons. Sequenced material: peripheral blood. These receptors all stem from a man in his forties or fifties with COVID-19, enrolled during active disease.

The count of this clone is one. A read error may produce the germline difference seen at one junction end. The chain employs TRBV20-1 and TRBJ2-1; 8 positions match TRBD2. The CDR3 is 11 residues long. Per the germline V gene, CDR1 is DFQATT and CDR2 is SNEGSKA (reference sequence). The CDR3 protein is CSARGGRGDLF. The DNA for the CDR3 is TGCAGTGCTAGGGGCGGGCGGGGGGACCTCTTC.

The rearrangement joins TRBV30 to TRBJ1-3; TRBD1 agrees at 10 bases. The ends lost 5 bases at V and 4 bases at J; junction bases unmatched: 11. The germline V gene encodes CDR1 GTSNPN and CDR2 SVGIG (reference sequence). The CDR3 loop spans 16 amino acids. The CDR3 loop reads CAWDATGTGVGNTIYF. The CDR3 DNA reads TGTGCCTGGGACGCCACCGGGACAGGGGTCGGAAACACCATATATTTT.

This clone was detected only a few times. The genes are TRBV6-5 and TRBJ1-5; weak D call: TRBD1 (6 bases). The CDR3 has 14 residues. In germline, CDR1 is MNHEY, CDR2 SVGAGI. V was trimmed by 6 bases and J by 2 bases, leaving 11 bases between them. CDR3 sequence: CASRQGSGNQPQHF. DNA for the CDR3: TGTGCCAGCAGACAGGGTTCTGGCAATCAGCCCCAGCATTTT.

This clone was recorded a few times. The chain carries TRBV4-1 and TRBJ2-1; the match to TRBD1 covers 10 bases. The CDR3 consists of 16 residues. Per the germline V gene, CDR1 is MGHRA and CDR2 is YSYEKL. J lost 6 bases, V lost 5 bases, and 10 bases had no gene match. CDR3: CASSGRGDRGSNEQFF. The CDR3, as DNA: TGCGCCAGCAGCGGACGAGGGGACAGGGGATCCAATGAGCAGTTCTTC.

The J gene is TRBJ2-3, the V gene TRBV5-1; 8 bases align to TRBD2. The germline gives CDR1 SGHRS, CDR2 YFSETQ. V lost 6 bases and J lost 6; bases outside the gene matches: 9. CDR3 length: 14 amino acids. The CDR3 nucleotides read TGCGCCAGCAATCAGGCGGGAGGACGGGATACGCAGTATTTT. Protein sequence: CASNQAGGRDTQYF.

The chain links TRBV11-3 to TRBJ1-2; the match to TRBD1 covers 7 bases. The germline V gene has CDR1 SGHNT and CDR2 YENEEA. CDR3 size: 17 residues. J was trimmed by 2 bases and V by 8 bases; bases with no gene match: 17. This chain's CDR3 is CASEKGGRWFANYGYTF. CDR3 sequence (DNA): TGTGCCAGCGAGAAAGGGGGCAGGTGGTTCGCGAACTATGGCTACACCTTC.

The chain links TRBV29-1 to TRBJ2-1; 7 bases are a match to TRBD1. Germline trimming cut 3 bases from V and 5 bases from J; bases unmatched to any gene: 7. The CDR3 runs 14 residues. In germline, CDR1 is SQVTM, CDR2 ANQGSEA. CDR3 DNA: TGCAGCGTTGATAACAGGGGCGTAAACAATGAGCAGTTCTTC. Translating it yields CSVDNRGVNNEQFF.

V is TRBV5-5 and J is TRBJ1-3; the match to TRBD1 covers 8 bases. Germline V CDR1 and CDR2: SGHKS, YYEKEE (reference sequence). The CDR3 has 14 residues. V gave up 5 bases and J gave up 8 bases; unmatched junction bases: 9. CDR3 in DNA: TGTGCCAGCAGATACGGACAGGGACAGCACACCATATATTTT. Its translation: CASRYGQGQHTIYF.

Written as DNA, the CDR3 is TGTGCCAGCAGCCAAGATCGGTCCCCGGGTAATGAGCAGTTCTTC. Amino acid sequence: CASSQDRSPGNEQFF. The chain combines TRBV4-2 with TRBJ2-1; D is unresolved. The V gene's germline CDR1 is LGHNA and CDR2 YNFKEQ. V lost 0 bases and J 7 bases, leaving 13 bases between the germline ends. This CDR3 is 15 amino acids long.